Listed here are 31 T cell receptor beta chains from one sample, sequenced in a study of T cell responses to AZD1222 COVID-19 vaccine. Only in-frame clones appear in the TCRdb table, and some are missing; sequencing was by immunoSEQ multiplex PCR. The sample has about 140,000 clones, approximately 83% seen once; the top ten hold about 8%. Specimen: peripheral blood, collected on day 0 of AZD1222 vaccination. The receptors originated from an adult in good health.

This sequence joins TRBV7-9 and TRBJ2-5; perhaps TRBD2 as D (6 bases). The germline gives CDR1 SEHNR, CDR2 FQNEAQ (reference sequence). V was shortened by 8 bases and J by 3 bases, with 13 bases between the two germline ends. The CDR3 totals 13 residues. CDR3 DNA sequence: TGTGCCAGCGGGACTCCAGAAGAAGAGACCCAGTACTTC. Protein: CASGTPEEETQYF.

This chain's CDR3 is CATRDSGGEQYF. The CDR3, as DNA: TGTGCCACCCGGGATTCGGGAGGCGAGCAGTACTTC. The rearrangement uses TRBV24-1 and TRBJ2-7; 7 bases map to TRBD2. CDR1 and CDR2 from the germline V gene are KGHDR and SFDVKD. The V gene end was trimmed by 9 bases and the J gene end by 6 bases; junction bases not matched to a gene: 7. The CDR3 covers 12 residues.

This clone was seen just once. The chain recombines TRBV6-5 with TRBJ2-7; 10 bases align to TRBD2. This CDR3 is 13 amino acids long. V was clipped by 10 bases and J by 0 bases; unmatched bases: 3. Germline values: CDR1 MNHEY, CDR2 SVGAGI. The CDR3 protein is CATSSGGSYEQYF. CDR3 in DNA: TGTGCCACCTCTAGCGGGGGCTCCTACGAGCAGTACTTC.

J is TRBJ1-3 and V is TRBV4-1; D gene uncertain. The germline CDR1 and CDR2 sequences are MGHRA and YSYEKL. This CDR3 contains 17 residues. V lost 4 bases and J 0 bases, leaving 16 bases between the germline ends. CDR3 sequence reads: CASSPTGDLISGNTIYF. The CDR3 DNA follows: TGCGCCAGCAGCCCCACCGGCGACCTTATCTCTGGAAACACCATATATTTT.

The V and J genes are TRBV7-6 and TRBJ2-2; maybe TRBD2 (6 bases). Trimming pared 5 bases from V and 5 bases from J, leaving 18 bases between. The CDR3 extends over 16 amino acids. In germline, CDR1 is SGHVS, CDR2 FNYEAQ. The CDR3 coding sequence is TGTGCCAGCAGCCCGGTCGGCGGGGTGATTACCGGGGAGCTGTTTTTT. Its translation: CASSPVGGVITGELFF.

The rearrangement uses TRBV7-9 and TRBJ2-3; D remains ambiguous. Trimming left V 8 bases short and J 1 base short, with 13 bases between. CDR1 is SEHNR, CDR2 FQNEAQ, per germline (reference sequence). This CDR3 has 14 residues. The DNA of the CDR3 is TGTGCCAGCTCGACCGGGCTTGGCACAGATACGCAGTATTTT. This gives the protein CASSTGLGTDTQYF.

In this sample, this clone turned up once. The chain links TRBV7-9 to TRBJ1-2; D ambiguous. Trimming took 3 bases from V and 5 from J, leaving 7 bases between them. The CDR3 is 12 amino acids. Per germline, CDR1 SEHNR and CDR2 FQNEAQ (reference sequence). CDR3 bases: TGTGCCAGCAGCTTTGAATTTTATGGCTACACCTTC. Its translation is CASSFEFYGYTF.

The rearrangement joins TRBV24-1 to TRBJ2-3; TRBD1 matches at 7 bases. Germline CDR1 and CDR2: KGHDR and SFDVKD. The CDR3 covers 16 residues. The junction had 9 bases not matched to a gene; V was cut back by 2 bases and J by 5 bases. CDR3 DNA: TGTGCCACCAGTGATTCGAAGGGGGCGGGTAGAGATACGCAGTATTTT. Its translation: CATSDSKGAGRDTQYF.

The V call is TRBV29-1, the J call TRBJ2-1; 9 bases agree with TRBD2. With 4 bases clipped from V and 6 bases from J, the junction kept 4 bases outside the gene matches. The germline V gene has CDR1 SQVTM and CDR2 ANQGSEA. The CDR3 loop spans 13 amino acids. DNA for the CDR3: TGCAGCGTTGGTGCGGGGGGGGCCAATGAGCAGTTCTTC. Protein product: CSVGAGGANEQFF.

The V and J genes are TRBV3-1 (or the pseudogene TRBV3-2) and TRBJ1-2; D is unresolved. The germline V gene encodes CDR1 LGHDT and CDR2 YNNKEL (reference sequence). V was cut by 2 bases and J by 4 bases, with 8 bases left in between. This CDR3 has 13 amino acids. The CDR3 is CASSQSSFYGYTF. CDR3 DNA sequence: TGTGCCAGCAGCCAAAGCTCCTTCTATGGCTACACCTTC.

Here the CDR3 DNA reads TGTGCCAGCAGCCCGGGACAGGGACCTGGAAACACCATATATTTT. As protein: CASSPGQGPGNTIYF. V is TRBV5-4 and J is TRBJ1-3; TRBD1 aligns across 9 bases. The CDR3 totals 15 residues. Unmatched junction bases numbered 4, after V lost 4 bases and J lost 2 bases. Germline-derived CDR1 and CDR2 are SGHNT and YYREEE (reference sequence).

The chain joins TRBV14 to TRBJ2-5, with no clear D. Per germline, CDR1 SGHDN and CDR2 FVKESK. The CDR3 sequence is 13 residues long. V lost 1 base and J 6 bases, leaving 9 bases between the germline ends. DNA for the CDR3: TGTGCCAGCAGCCAAGCCGCCCCACAGACCCAGTACTTC. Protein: CASSQAAPQTQYF. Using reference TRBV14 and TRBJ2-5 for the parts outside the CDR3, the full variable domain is EAGVTQFPSHSVIEKGQTVTLRCDPISGHDNLYWYRRVMGKEIKFLLHFVKESKQDESGMPNNRFLAERTGGTYSTLKVQPAELEDSGVYFCASSQAAPQTQYFGPGTRLLVL.

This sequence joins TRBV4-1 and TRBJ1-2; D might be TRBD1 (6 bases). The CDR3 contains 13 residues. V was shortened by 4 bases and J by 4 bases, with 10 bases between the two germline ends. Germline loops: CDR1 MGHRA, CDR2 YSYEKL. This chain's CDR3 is CASSPQDSYGYTF. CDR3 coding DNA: TGCGCCAGCAGCCCACAGGACAGCTATGGCTACACCTTC.

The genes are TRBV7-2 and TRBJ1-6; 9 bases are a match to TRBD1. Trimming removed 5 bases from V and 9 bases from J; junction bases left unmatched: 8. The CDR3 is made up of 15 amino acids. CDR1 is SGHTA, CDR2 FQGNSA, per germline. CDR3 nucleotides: TGTGCCAGCAGCCCAATTGGGACAGGGTTTTCACCCCTCCACTTT. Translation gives CASSPIGTGFSPLHF.

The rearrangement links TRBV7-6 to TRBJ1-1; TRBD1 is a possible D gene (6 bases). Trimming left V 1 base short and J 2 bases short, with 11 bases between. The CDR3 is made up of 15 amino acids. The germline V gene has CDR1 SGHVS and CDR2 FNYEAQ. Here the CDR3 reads CASSLVPGVNTEAFF. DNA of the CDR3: TGTGCCAGCAGCTTAGTCCCAGGGGTCAACACTGAAGCTTTCTTT.

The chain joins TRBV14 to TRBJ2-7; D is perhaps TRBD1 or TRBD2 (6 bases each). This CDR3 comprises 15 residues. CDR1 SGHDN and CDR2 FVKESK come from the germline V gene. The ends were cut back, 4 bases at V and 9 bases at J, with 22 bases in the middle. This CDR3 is CASSRGAGHPGGQYF. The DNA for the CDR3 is TGTGCCAGCAGCCGAGGGGCGGGACACCCAGGTGGGCAGTACTTC.

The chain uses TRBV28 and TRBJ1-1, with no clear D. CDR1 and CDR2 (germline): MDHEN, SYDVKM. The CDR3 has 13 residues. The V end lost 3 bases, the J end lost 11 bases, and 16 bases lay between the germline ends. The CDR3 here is CASSFLSARWAFF. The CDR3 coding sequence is TGTGCCAGCAGTTTCCTCTCGGCCCGATGGGCTTTCTTT.

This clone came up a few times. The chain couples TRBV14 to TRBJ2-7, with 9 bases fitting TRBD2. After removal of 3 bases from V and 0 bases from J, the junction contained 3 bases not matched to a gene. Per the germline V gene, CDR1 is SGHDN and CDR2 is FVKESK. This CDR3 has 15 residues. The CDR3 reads CASSQRTSASYEQYF. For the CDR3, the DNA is TGTGCCAGCAGCCAGAGGACTAGCGCCTCCTACGAGCAGTACTTC.

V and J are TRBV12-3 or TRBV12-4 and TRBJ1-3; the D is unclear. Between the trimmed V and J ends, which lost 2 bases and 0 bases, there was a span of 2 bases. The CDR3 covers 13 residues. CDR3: CASSLNSGNTIYF. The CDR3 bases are TGTGCCAGCAGTTTAAACTCTGGAAACACCATATATTTT.

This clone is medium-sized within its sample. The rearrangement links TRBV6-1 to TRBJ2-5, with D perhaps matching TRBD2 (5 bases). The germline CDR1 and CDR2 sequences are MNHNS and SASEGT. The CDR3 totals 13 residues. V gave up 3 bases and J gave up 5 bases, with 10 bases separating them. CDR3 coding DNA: TGTGCCAGCAGTGATGGGGAGATGGAGACCCAGTACTTC. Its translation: CASSDGEMETQYF.

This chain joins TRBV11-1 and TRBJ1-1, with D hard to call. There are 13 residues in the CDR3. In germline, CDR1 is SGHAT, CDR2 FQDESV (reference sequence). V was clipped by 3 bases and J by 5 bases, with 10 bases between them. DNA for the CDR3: TGTGCCAGCAGCTTGGTGCGGGAGACTGAAGCTTTCTTT. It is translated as CASSLVRETEAFF.

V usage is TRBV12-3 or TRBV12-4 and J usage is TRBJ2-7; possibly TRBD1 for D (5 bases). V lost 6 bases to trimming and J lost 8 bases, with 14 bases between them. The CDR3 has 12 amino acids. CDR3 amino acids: CASSWQGAKQYF. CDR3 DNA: TGTGCCAGCAGCTGGCAAGGGGCGAAGCAGTACTTC.

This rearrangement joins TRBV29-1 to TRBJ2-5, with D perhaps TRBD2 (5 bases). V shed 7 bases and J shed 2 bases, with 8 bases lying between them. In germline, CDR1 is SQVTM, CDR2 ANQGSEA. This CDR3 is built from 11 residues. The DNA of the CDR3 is TGCAGCGGTGGACTGCAAGAGACCCAGTACTTC. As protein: CSGGLQETQYF.

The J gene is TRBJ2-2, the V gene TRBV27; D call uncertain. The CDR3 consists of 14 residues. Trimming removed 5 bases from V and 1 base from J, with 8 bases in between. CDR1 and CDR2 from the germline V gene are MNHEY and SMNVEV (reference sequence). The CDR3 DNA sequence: TGTGCCAGCAGTCATACACAGAACACCGGGGAGCTGTTTTTT. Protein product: CASSHTQNTGELFF.

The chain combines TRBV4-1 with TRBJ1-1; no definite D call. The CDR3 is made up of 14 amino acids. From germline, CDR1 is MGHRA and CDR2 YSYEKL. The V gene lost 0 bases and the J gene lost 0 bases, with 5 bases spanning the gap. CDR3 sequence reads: CASSQDGMNTEAFF. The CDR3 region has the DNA TGCGCCAGCAGCCAAGATGGGATGAACACTGAAGCTTTCTTT.

The CDR3 DNA reads as TGTGCCAGCAGCCCAGGGACTAGCGGAGCCTCTTTATCCTACGAGCAGTACTTC. It encodes CASSPGTSGASLSYEQYF. The chain is built from TRBV7-9 and TRBJ2-7; 11 bases agree with TRBD2. CDR3 size: 18 residues. J lost 1 base, V lost 5 bases, and 13 bases had no gene match. Germline assignment: CDR1 SEHNR and CDR2 FQNEAQ (reference sequence).

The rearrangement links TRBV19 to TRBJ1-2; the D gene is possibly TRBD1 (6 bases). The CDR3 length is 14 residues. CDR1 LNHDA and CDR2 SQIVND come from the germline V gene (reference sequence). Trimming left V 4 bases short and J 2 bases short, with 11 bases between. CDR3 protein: CASSKTGTNYGYTF. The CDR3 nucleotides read TGTGCCAGTAGTAAGACCGGGACAAACTATGGCTACACCTTC.

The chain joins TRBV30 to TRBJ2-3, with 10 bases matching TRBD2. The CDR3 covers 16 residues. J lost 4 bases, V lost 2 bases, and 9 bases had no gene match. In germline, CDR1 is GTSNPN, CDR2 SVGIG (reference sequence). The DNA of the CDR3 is TGTGCCTGGAGTCCTCTGACTAGCGGGTGGGCAGATACGCAGTATTTT. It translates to CAWSPLTSGWADTQYF.

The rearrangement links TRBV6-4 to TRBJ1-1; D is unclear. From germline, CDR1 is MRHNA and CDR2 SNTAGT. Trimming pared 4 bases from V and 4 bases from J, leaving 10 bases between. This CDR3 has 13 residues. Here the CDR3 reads CASSVEFTTEAFF. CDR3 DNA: TGTGCCAGCAGTGTGGAATTCACCACTGAAGCTTTCTTT.

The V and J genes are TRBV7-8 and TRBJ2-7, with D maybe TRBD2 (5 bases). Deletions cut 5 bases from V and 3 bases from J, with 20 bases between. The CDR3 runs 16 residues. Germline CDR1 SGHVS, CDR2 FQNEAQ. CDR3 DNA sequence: TGTGCCAGCAGCCCACCCCTTAGGGAGAGGAGCTACGAGCAGTACTTC. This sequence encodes CASSPPLRERSYEQYF.

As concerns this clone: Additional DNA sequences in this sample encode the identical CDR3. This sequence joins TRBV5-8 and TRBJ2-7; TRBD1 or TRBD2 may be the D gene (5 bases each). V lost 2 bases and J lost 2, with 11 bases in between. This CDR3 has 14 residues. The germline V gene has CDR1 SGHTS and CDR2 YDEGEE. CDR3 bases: TGTGCCAGCAGCTTCCGGGACCGTACCTACGAGCAGTACTTC. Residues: CASSFRDRTYEQYF.